The 13 T cell receptor beta chains below were found in one sample sequenced in a study of T cell repertoires in ileal Crohn's disease. Using immunoSEQ multiplex PCR, the repertoire was profiled, and TCRdb retains in-frame clones only, with some absent. The sample lists thousands of clones; about two thirds were seen once. Described time point: neoterminal ileum biopsy at postoperative endoscopy, about 6 months after surgery. Sequenced input: ileal tissue. The origin of the receptors is an adult with Crohn's disease.

The chain joins TRBV28 to TRBJ2-7, with D hard to call. The ends were cut back, 2 bases at V and 2 bases at J, with 7 bases in the middle. CDR1 and CDR2 from the germline V gene are MDHEN and SYDVKM. This CDR3 region has 13 residues. CDR3 loop: CASSLQLPYEQYF. The CDR3 nucleotides are TGTGCCAGCAGTTTACAACTACCCTACGAGCAGTACTTC.

Note on this clone: A much more abundant neighbour one base away suggests this may be a read error. The chain joins TRBV6-4 to TRBJ2-3; weak D call: TRBD2 (5 bases). Germline V gene lookup returns CDR1 MRHNA and CDR2 SNTAGT. The CDR3 sequence is 15 residues long. Trimming took off 0 bases at V and 2 bases at J, with 9 bases between the two ends. The DNA of the CDR3 is TGTGCCAGCAGTGACTCGGGCCTAGCCACAGATACGCAGTATTTT. Its translation is CASSDSGLATDTQYF.

By proportion, this clone is large. One end of the junction varies from germline; a read error may be responsible. This chain connects TRBV6-5 to TRBJ2-7; 11 bases align to TRBD2. The CDR3 has 16 residues. Germline V CDR1 and CDR2: MNHEY, SVGAGI. The CDR3 nucleotides are TGTGCCAGCACTTACGTTCTAGCGGGGGGTTCCTACGAGCAGTACTTC. Translated, it gives CASTYVLAGGSYEQYF.

The V and J genes are TRBV28 and TRBJ1-5; 7 positions agree with TRBD1. V trimming: 5 bases; J trimming: 6 bases; junction bases outside the gene matches: 10. This CDR3 has 15 residues. CDR1 and CDR2 (germline): MDHEN, SYDVKM. CDR3 protein: CASSPPQGGSQPQHF. The DNA for the CDR3 is TGTGCCAGCAGTCCTCCTCAGGGGGGAAGTCAGCCCCAGCATTTT.

The chain has TRBV5-1 and TRBJ1-1; D possibly corresponds to TRBD1 (5 bases). This CDR3 is 16 amino acids long. Per germline, CDR1 SGHRS and CDR2 YFSETQ. V was trimmed by 0 bases and J by 3 bases, leaving 15 bases between them. The CDR3 coding sequence is TGCGCCAGCAGCTTGGACGGCCCTGGGGGGTACACTGAAGCTTTCTTT. As protein: CASSLDGPGGYTEAFF. The full variable domain, rest sourced from reference TRBV5-1 and TRBJ1-1, is KAGVTQTPRYLIKTRGQQVTLSCSPISGHRSVSWYQQTPGQGLQFLFEYFSETQRNKGNFPGRFSGRQFSNSRSEMNVSTLELGDSALYLCASSLDGPGGYTEAFFGQGTRLTVV.

The CDR3 nucleotides read TGTGCCACCAGCAGAGCGGGGAGTGGTGAAAAACTGTTTTTT. Protein sequence: CATSRAGSGEKLFF. V and J are TRBV15 and TRBJ1-4; the D is unclear. The germline V gene encodes CDR1 LNHNV and CDR2 YYDKDF (reference sequence). The CDR3 covers 14 residues. V was pared by 1 base and J by 7 bases, with 10 bases between.

The rearrangement links TRBV9 to TRBJ2-3, with 10 bases aligning to TRBD2. Germline lookup yields CDR1 SGDLS and CDR2 YYNGEE. V gave up 5 bases and J gave up 0 bases; unmatched junction bases: 15. The CDR3 is 19 residues long. The DNA for the CDR3 is TGTGCCAGCAGTGTCGAGGGTAGCGGGGGGCCAGCTAGCACAGATACGCAGTATTTT. Translated: CASSVEGSGGPASTDTQYF. The variable domain in full, completed from reference TRBV9 and TRBJ2-3, reads DSGVTQTPKHLITATGQRVTLRCSPRSGDLSVYWYQQSLDQGLQFLIQYYNGEERAKGNILERFSAQQFPDLHSELNLSSLELGDSALYFCASSVEGSGGPASTDTQYFGPGTRLTVL.

J is TRBJ1-5 and V is TRBV2; perhaps TRBD1 as D (5 bases). Trimming cost V 2 bases and J 5 bases, with 10 bases left between them. This CDR3 spans 14 amino acids. Germline loops: CDR1 SNHLY, CDR2 FYNNEI. The CDR3 DNA reads as TGTGCCAGCAGTGAACAGACAGCTTATCAGCCCCAGCATTTT. Translated: CASSEQTAYQPQHF.

This chain connects TRBV6-1 to TRBJ1-6, with D perhaps TRBD1 (5 bases). The CDR3 totals 14 residues. Germline V lookup: CDR1 MNHNS, CDR2 SASEGT. The ends were cut back, 4 bases at V and 7 bases at J, with 11 bases in the middle. In DNA form, the CDR3 reads TGTGCCAGCAGTGTACAGGTTGGGAATTCACCCCTCCACTTT. Translated: CASSVQVGNSPLHF.

CDR3 protein: CASRSGGDQPQHF. The CDR3 bases are TGTGCCAGCAGGTCAGGGGGCGATCAGCCCCAGCATTTT. V usage is TRBV28 and J usage is TRBJ1-5; the match to TRBD1 covers 8 bases. CDR3 length: 13 amino acids. Looked up from germline, CDR1 is MDHEN and CDR2 is SYDVKM. J was trimmed by 5 bases and V by 6 bases; bases with no gene match: 3.

This clone was detected once. The chain has TRBV7-9 and TRBJ1-2; tentatively, D is TRBD1 (6 bases). Trimming left V 5 bases short and J 0 bases short, with 13 bases between. This CDR3 region has 15 residues. Germline CDR1 is SEHNR and CDR2 is FQNEAQ (reference sequence). DNA for the CDR3: TGTGCCAGCAGCGTCCGGACAGCAGCTAACTATGGCTACACCTTC. Its translation is CASSVRTAANYGYTF.

The V call is TRBV6-5, the J call TRBJ1-1, with D perhaps matching TRBD1 (5 bases). The CDR3 sequence is 14 residues long. CDR1 MNHEY and CDR2 SVGAGI come from the germline V gene. Trimming left V 2 bases short and J 5 bases short, with 12 bases between. DNA for the CDR3: TGTGCCAGCAGTTACGCTTGGGGGGATACTGAAGCTTTCTTT. It yields the protein CASSYAWGDTEAFF.

This clone was found once. The V call is TRBV15, the J call TRBJ2-5; perhaps TRBD1 as D (5 bases). V was cut by 1 base and J by 4 bases, with 7 bases left in between. CDR3 length equals 13 residues. Germline CDR1 and CDR2: LNHNV and YYDKDF (reference sequence). DNA for the CDR3: TGTGCCACCAGCAGAGGTGGGGCAGAGACCCAGTACTTC. It translates to CATSRGGAETQYF. The entire variable domain, with the rest obtained from reference TRBV15 and TRBJ2-5, is as follows: DAMVIQNPRYQVTQFGKPVTLSCSQTLNHNVMYWYQQKSSQAPKLLFHYYDKDFNNEADTPDNFQSRRPNTSFCFLDIRSPGLGDTAMYLCATSRGGAETQYFGPGTRLLVL.